A single sample gave rise to the 23 T cell receptor beta chains below, sequenced in a study of blood T cells in healthy people across ages. A second PCR of about 7 to 12 cycles used a sample-barcoded 5' primer and a J-beta primer mix. TCRdb re-called the 5' RACE reads through MiXCR, storing one row per CDR3 protein. The sample holds some 1 million distinct CDR3 sequences, 35% to 55% seen once. Sequenced sample: blood. These TCRs come from a woman between 55 and 75 years old in good health.

V usage is TRBV27 and J usage is TRBJ2-1; no clear D. Germline V lookup: CDR1 MNHEY, CDR2 SMNVEV (reference sequence). This CDR3 is 11 amino acids long. V was clipped by 8 bases and J by 10 bases, with 12 bases between them. CDR3 DNA: TGTGCCAGCGTGGTTGTAGGCGAGCAGTTCTTC. This gives the protein CASVVVGEQFF.

The chain is built from TRBV7-8 and TRBJ1-2; TRBD1 agrees at 9 bases. Trimming cost V 4 bases and J 1 base; bases outside gene matches: 4. This CDR3 has 15 amino acids. Germline V gene sequence: CDR1 SGHVS, CDR2 FQNEAQ. CDR3: CASSSWTGDNYGYTF. The CDR3 DNA follows: TGTGCCAGCAGCTCCTGGACAGGGGATAACTATGGCTACACCTTC. Full variable domain (outside the CDR3, taken from reference TRBV7-8 and TRBJ1-2): GAGVSQSPRYKVAKRGQDVALRCDPISGHVSLFWYQQALGQGPEFLTYFQNEAQLDKSGLPSDRFFAERPEGSVSTLKIQRTQQEDSAVYLCASSSWTGDNYGYTFGSGTRLTVV.

Only a few counts were recorded for this clonotype. The gene calls are TRBV6-2 or TRBV6-3 and TRBJ2-1; 9 bases agree with TRBD2. The V and J ends lost 6 bases and 3 bases, in that order; junction bases with no gene match: 9. Germline V gives CDR1 MNHEY, CDR2 SVGEGT. The CDR3 extends over 16 amino acids. CDR3 bases: TGTGCCAGCAGCCGCCCGGATAGCGGGAGCTACAATGAGCAGTTCTTC. Encoded protein: CASSRPDSGSYNEQFF.

Only a few counts were recorded for this clonotype. J is TRBJ1-1 and V is TRBV6-6; 8 bases agree with TRBD1. Germline CDR1 reads MNHNY; CDR2 reads SVGAGI (reference sequence). J lost 6 bases, V lost 5 bases, and 5 bases had no gene match. The CDR3 has 13 amino acids. This CDR3 reads CASSMDRVSEAFF. The CDR3 nucleotides read TGTGCCAGCAGTATGGACAGGGTATCTGAAGCTTTCTTT.

The V call is TRBV6-6, the J call TRBJ1-1; 7 bases line up with TRBD1. This CDR3 is built from 11 residues. The V gene end was trimmed by 7 bases and the J gene end by 11 bases; junction bases not matched to a gene: 7. Germline CDR1 MNHNY, CDR2 SVGAGI (reference sequence). The CDR3 bases are TGTGCCAGCACCACAGGGGCAAGGGCTTTCTTT. It translates to CASTTGARAFF.

Written as DNA, the CDR3 is TGTGCCAGCAGTTCAAAACCATCCTTGAACACTGAAGCTTTCTTT. Translated: CASSSKPSLNTEAFF. The chain couples TRBV6-1 to TRBJ1-1; D is unresolved. Germline V CDR1 and CDR2: MNHNS, SASEGT. The CDR3 covers 15 residues. Deletions cut 5 bases from V and 0 bases from J, with 13 bases between.

The genes are TRBV28 and TRBJ1-2, with D perhaps TRBD1 (6 bases). V was pared by 6 bases and J by 4 bases, with 15 bases between. The CDR3 contains 14 residues. In germline, CDR1 is MDHEN, CDR2 SYDVKM. CDR3 loop: CASSPEGGRYGYTF. The CDR3, as DNA: TGTGCCAGCAGCCCTGAGGGGGGGCGCTATGGCTACACCTTC.

V gene TRBV20-1 combines with J gene TRBJ2-7; D uncertain. The V end lost 2 bases, the J end lost 0 bases, and 14 bases lay between the germline ends. CDR1 DFQATT and CDR2 SNEGSKA come from the germline V gene (reference sequence). The CDR3 sequence is 15 residues long. In nucleotides, the CDR3 is TGCAGTGCTAGACCTTTTTCCCTTAACTCCTACGAGCAGTACTTC. Translated, it gives CSARPFSLNSYEQYF.

A note on this clonotype: This may arise from a read error, as a much more abundant clone is one base away. The V call is TRBV29-1, the J call TRBJ2-5; 11 bases match TRBD1. The length of the CDR3 is 15 residues. Per the germline V gene, CDR1 is SQVTM and CDR2 is ANQGSEA. V lost 5 bases, J lost 5 bases, and 10 bases stayed unmatched. The CDR3 here is CSVQLAGQGAETQYF. The CDR3 DNA reads TGCAGCGTTCAGTTAGCTGGACAGGGGGCGGAGACCCAGTACTTC.

This clonotype was picked up a small number of times. In DNA, the CDR3 is TGTGCCAGCAGTTTATCGACAGGGGCGGGCGAGCAGTACTTC. Amino acids: CASSLSTGAGEQYF. This rearrangement joins TRBV27 to TRBJ2-7; the match to TRBD1 covers 8 bases. Trimming took 0 bases from V and 6 from J; bases not matched to a gene: 4. The CDR3 length is 14 residues. The germline CDR1 and CDR2 sequences are MNHEY and SMNVEV (reference sequence).

This clonotype was observed a handful of times. The chain carries TRBV6-5 and TRBJ2-7; D is ambiguous. Germline values: CDR1 MNHEY, CDR2 SVGAGI. The CDR3 contains 13 residues. With 9 bases removed from V and 0 bases from J, the gap between germline ends came to 12 bases. In nucleotides, the CDR3 is TGTGCCAGTCGGACCTCCGACTCCTACGAGCAGTACTTC. Translated: CASRTSDSYEQYF.

V gene TRBV7-9 combines with J gene TRBJ2-7; the D is unclear. The CDR3 length is 15 residues. Trimming removed 5 bases at V and 5 bases at J, with 19 bases between. Germline V lookup: CDR1 SEHNR, CDR2 FQNEAQ (reference sequence). The CDR3 loop reads CASSLDYGAAHEQYF. The CDR3 nucleotides read TGTGCCAGCAGCCTGGATTATGGCGCGGCCCACGAGCAGTACTTC. The full variable domain, with the rest looked up from reference TRBV7-9 and TRBJ2-7, is DTGVSQNPRHKITKRGQNVTFRCDPISEHNRLYWYRQTLGQGPEFLTYFQNEAQLEKSRLLSDRFSAERPKGSFSTLEIQRTEQGDSAMYLCASSLDYGAAHEQYFGPGTRLTVT.

V is TRBV9 and J is TRBJ1-1; no definite D call. V lost 0 bases to trimming and J lost 5 bases, with 14 bases between them. Germline values: CDR1 SGDLS, CDR2 YYNGEE. The CDR3 totals 15 residues. DNA of the CDR3: TGTGCCAGCAGCGTAGAGGACGGGGAGGGTACTGAAGCTTTCTTT. As protein: CASSVEDGEGTEAFF.

The rearrangement uses TRBV6-6 and TRBJ2-5, with a weak D call TRBD1 (6 bases). V was shortened by 2 bases and J by 1 base, with 11 bases between the two germline ends. The germline CDR1 and CDR2 sequences are MNHNY and SVGAGI (reference sequence). CDR3 length: 15 residues. The CDR3 nucleotides are TGTGCCAGCAGTTACGGCACAGGGTTCCAAGAGACCCAGTACTTC. Translated, it gives CASSYGTGFQETQYF.

A remark on this clonotype: A much larger clone is a single base away; this may be a read error. The chain recombines TRBV4-2 with TRBJ2-5; 8 bases map to TRBD1. The length of the CDR3 is 15 residues. Germline-derived CDR1 and CDR2 are LGHNA and YNFKEQ. The CDR3: CVSSRSRGQQETQYF. The CDR3 region has the DNA TGTGTCAGCAGCCGGAGCAGGGGGCAACAAGAGACCCAGTACTTC.

This clonotype has just a few counts. The chain is built from TRBV12-3 or TRBV12-4 and TRBJ2-5; weak D call: TRBD2 (6 bases). Trimming pared 6 bases from V and 13 bases from J, leaving 24 bases between. The CDR3 has 14 residues. CDR3 sequence: CASSSHTGGPGVYF. The CDR3 DNA sequence: TGTGCCAGCAGCTCACATACCGGGGGACCCGGGGTGTACTTC.

The chain links TRBV4-1 to TRBJ2-1; D possibly uses TRBD1 or TRBD2 (5 bases each). This CDR3 contains 16 residues. In germline, CDR1 is MGHRA, CDR2 YSYEKL. Deletions cut 6 bases from V and 2 bases from J, with 17 bases between. CDR3 sequence (DNA): TGCGCCAGCAGTCGAACGCCGGGACCCCCCTACAATGAGCAGTTCTTC. Its protein product is CASSRTPGPPYNEQFF.

With respect to this clonotype: One junction end disagrees with the germline gene, perhaps due to a read error. The V gene is TRBV4-2, the J gene TRBJ2-1; D unclear. The end of the DNA is better explained by TRBJ2-7, so the J call may be wrong. This CDR3 has 11 residues. From germline, CDR1 is LGHNA and CDR2 YNFKEQ. The CDR3: CASSQGYGQYF. The CDR3 DNA reads TGTGCCAGCAGCCAAGGATACGGGCAGTACTTC.

This clonotype was counted a few times. J is TRBJ2-5 and V is TRBV10-1; D might be TRBD1 (5 bases). V was clipped by 3 bases and J by 1 base, with 12 bases between them. Germline V gene data show CDR1 as WNHNN and CDR2 as SYGVQD (reference sequence). The CDR3 extends over 15 amino acids. In nucleotides, the CDR3 is TGCGCCAGCAGTGATATAGCTAGGGGCCAAGAGACCCAGTACTTC. Residues: CASSDIARGQETQYF.

The J gene is TRBJ2-5, the V gene TRBV7-2, with TRBD2 matching over 9 bases. This CDR3 is built from 15 residues. Germline lookup yields CDR1 SGHTA and CDR2 FQGNSA. V shed 6 bases and J 0 bases; nucleotides not matched to a gene: 5. As DNA, the CDR3 is TGTGCCAGCAGTCGGACTAGCGCGTACCAAGAGACCCAGTACTTC. As protein: CASSRTSAYQETQYF.

The chain has TRBV6-4 and TRBJ1-2, with D perhaps matching TRBD1 (5 bases). Germline CDR1 reads MRHNA; CDR2 reads SNTAGT. Trimming cost V 4 bases and J 1 base, with 13 bases left between them. The CDR3 sequence is 15 residues long. The CDR3 region is CASSVEAGNNYGYTF. The CDR3 nucleotides read TGTGCCAGCAGTGTAGAGGCAGGGAATAACTATGGCTACACCTTC.

This clonotype was counted only a few times. This rearrangement joins TRBV3-1 to TRBJ1-4; 7 bases map to TRBD1. This CDR3 spans 17 amino acids. J lost 4 bases, V lost 0 bases, and 8 bases had no gene match. Germline loops: CDR1 LGHDT, CDR2 YNNKEL (reference sequence). CDR3 residues: CASSQEKQGTRNEKLFF. The DNA of the CDR3 is TGTGCCAGCAGCCAAGAGAAACAGGGGACCCGTAATGAAAAACTGTTTTTT.

This clonotype has more than one count but fewer than ten. V is TRBV5-1 and J is TRBJ2-7; D possibly corresponds to TRBD2 (6 bases). CDR3 size: 14 residues. V was cut by 5 bases and J by 0 bases, with 12 bases left in between. CDR1 is SGHRS and CDR2 is YFSETQ in the germline V gene. CDR3 sequence (DNA): TGCGCCAGCAGGCCAGCGGGTTACTCCTACGAGCAGTACTTC. This sequence encodes CASRPAGYSYEQYF.